These 25 T cell receptor beta chains were all obtained from the same sample, sequenced in a study of post-analysis software for immune sequencing data. Findings and caveats of the study: Four or five TRBV segments, including TRBV5-6, TRBV5-1 and TRBV20-1, were more frequent in patients than controls.

Their antigens remain unidentified. Sequencing libraries made from TCR beta cDNA carried unique molecular identifiers. TCRdb reprocessed the PCR reads via MiXCR and lists one record per CDR3 protein. The table has about half a million distinct CDR3 sequences, around 40% seen once. Sequenced sample: blood. The receptors stem from a girl under 18 with multiple sclerosis.

This clonotype was counted once. The CDR3, as DNA: TGTGCCAGCAGCTTACCTCGCAATGAGCAGTACTTC. The encoded protein is CASSLPRNEQYF. The gene calls are TRBV7-9 and TRBJ2-7; D not certain. In germline, CDR1 is SEHNR, CDR2 FQNEAQ (reference sequence). Trimming stripped 2 bases from V and 7 bases from J, with 9 bases between. This CDR3 has 12 amino acids.

This clonotype was observed at least ten times. The rearrangement joins TRBV5-1 to TRBJ1-2; no reliable D call. Germline V lookup: CDR1 SGHRS, CDR2 YFSETQ. Between the trimmed V and J ends, which lost 6 bases and 0 bases, there was a span of 12 bases. The CDR3 has 14 amino acids. Here the CDR3 DNA reads TGCGCCAGCAACCTGGAGGCAACTAACTATGGCTACACCTTC. Translated, it gives CASNLEATNYGYTF.

The genes are TRBV7-2 and TRBJ1-2; perhaps TRBD1 as D (5 bases). V lost 2 bases to trimming and J lost 8 bases, with 12 bases between them. CDR3 size: 13 residues. Germline lookup yields CDR1 SGHTA and CDR2 FQGNSA. Here the CDR3 reads CASSLQAGRGYTF. CDR3 nucleotide sequence: TGTGCCAGCAGCTTACAGGCAGGGCGAGGCTACACCTTC.

This clonotype was counted only a few times. The V and J genes are TRBV6-5 and TRBJ2-7, with 7 bases aligning to TRBD1. Germline assignment: CDR1 MNHEY and CDR2 SVGAGI. The CDR3 contains 15 residues. V was pared by 2 bases and J by 4 bases, with 8 bases of the junction left unmatched. CDR3 DNA: TGTGCCAGCAGTTACGGGGCAGGGGGTATTTACGAGCAGTACTTC. This encodes CASSYGAGGIYEQYF.

V is TRBV27 and J is TRBJ2-5; D assignment may be TRBD1 or TRBD2 (6 bases each). The end of the DNA fits TRBJ2-7 better, so the J call may be wrong. The CDR3 spans 14 residues. Germline CDR1 MNHEY, CDR2 SMNVEV (reference sequence). CDR3 amino acids: CASSLFGGLDEQYF. DNA for the CDR3: TGTGCCAGCAGTTTATTTGGGGGGCTCGACGAGCAGTACTTC.

The chain combines TRBV3-1 with TRBJ1-2; no definite D call. There are 12 residues in the CDR3. The germline V gene encodes CDR1 LGHDT and CDR2 YNNKEL (reference sequence). V lost 2 bases and J lost 13, with 14 bases in between. CDR3 residues: CASSQSAESFTF. DNA of the CDR3: TGTGCCAGCAGCCAATCTGCGGAGAGTTTCACCTTC.

V and J are TRBV3-1 and TRBJ2-1; D is uncertain. The DNA end favors TRBJ2-7, so the J call may be wrong. Germline CDR1 LGHDT, CDR2 YNNKEL (reference sequence). The CDR3 is 13 amino acids. CDR3 sequence: CASSQGYRDEQYF. For the CDR3, the DNA is TGTGCCAGCAGCCAGGGGTATAGGGACGAGCAGTACTTC.

The chain is built from TRBV30 and TRBJ1-4; D is perhaps TRBD1 (5 bases). The germline gives CDR1 GTSNPN, CDR2 SVGIG (reference sequence). V gave up 2 bases and J gave up 7 bases, with 8 bases separating them. This CDR3 comprises 12 residues. The CDR3 DNA reads TGTGCCTGGAGTCTCACAGGTGAAAAACTGTTTTTT. Translating it yields CAWSLTGEKLFF.

The chain carries TRBV4-1 and TRBJ2-1; a weak D match, TRBD2 (5 bases). This CDR3 is built from 14 residues. Germline CDR1 MGHRA, CDR2 YSYEKL. Trimming took 0 bases from V and 13 from J, leaving 16 bases between them. CDR3 region: CASSQERGKETQFF. The CDR3 bases are TGCGCCAGCAGCCAAGAACGGGGAAAAGAGACCCAGTTCTTC.

J is TRBJ2-7 and V is TRBV12-3 or TRBV12-4, with D perhaps assigned TRBD1 or TRBD2 (5 bases each). The germline V and J ends were trimmed by 7 bases and 2 bases, with 15 bases remaining between them. This CDR3 spans 14 amino acids. CDR3 loop: CASTLGRHTYEQYF. The CDR3 nucleotides read TGTGCCAGCACCCTGGGACGTCACACCTACGAGCAGTACTTC.

This clonotype was counted ten times or more. V and J are TRBV14 and TRBJ2-1, with TRBD2 matching 12 bases. V was clipped by 0 bases and J by 8 bases; unmatched bases: 8. CDR3 length equals 17 residues. Germline-derived CDR1 and CDR2 are SGHDN and FVKESK. This CDR3 is CASSQDLTSGSGDEQFF. CDR3 sequence (DNA): TGTGCCAGCAGCCAAGATTTGACTAGCGGGAGCGGGGATGAGCAGTTCTTC.

The rearrangement uses TRBV7-3 and TRBJ1-1; 9 bases map to TRBD1. Germline V lookup: CDR1 SGHTA, CDR2 FQGTGA. V lost 5 bases to trimming and J lost 12 bases; unmatched junction nucleotides: 13. The CDR3 covers 14 residues. This CDR3 is CASSVSPGQGLTFF. CDR3 nucleotides: TGTGCCAGCAGCGTATCCCCGGGACAGGGTTTGACTTTCTTT. The whole variable domain, remainder taken from reference TRBV7-3 and TRBJ1-1, is GAGVSQTPSNKVTEKGKYVELRCDPISGHTALYWYRQSLGQGPEFLIYFQGTGAADDSGLPNDRFFAVRPEGSVSTLKIQRTERGDSAVYLCASSVSPGQGLTFFGQGTRLTVV.

The chain is built from TRBV20-1 and TRBJ2-7; perhaps TRBD2 as D (5 bases). The V end lost 6 bases, the J end lost 3 bases, and 12 bases lay between the germline ends. The CDR3 has 12 amino acids. In germline, CDR1 is DFQATT, CDR2 SNEGSKA (reference sequence). The CDR3 loop reads CSARVSDYEQYF. The CDR3 DNA is TGCAGTGCGCGGGTCTCGGACTACGAGCAGTACTTC.

The V call is TRBV7-9, the J call TRBJ1-5, with no clear D. Trimming pared 6 bases from V and 9 bases from J, leaving 18 bases between. The CDR3 covers 14 residues. The germline V gene has CDR1 SEHNR and CDR2 FQNEAQ (reference sequence). The CDR3 DNA follows: TGTGCCAGCAGTTCTAATAAAGGTGCTACGCCCCAGCATTTT. This sequence encodes CASSSNKGATPQHF.

The chain couples TRBV12-3 or TRBV12-4 to TRBJ2-1; D remains unclear. V was pared by 1 base and J by 9 bases, with 7 bases between. The CDR3 covers 12 residues. The CDR3 region has the DNA TGTGCCAGCAGTTTAGGTTTCGGTGAGCAGTTCTTC. Its protein is CASSLGFGEQFF.

V is TRBV6-2 or TRBV6-3 and J is TRBJ2-7; D is tentatively TRBD1 or TRBD2 (5 bases each). With 5 bases removed from V and 0 bases from J, the gap between germline ends came to 11 bases. From germline, CDR1 is MNHEY and CDR2 SVGEGT. The CDR3 length is 14 residues. The CDR3 loop reads CASSSAGASYEQYF. CDR3 DNA: TGTGCCAGCAGTAGCGCCGGGGCCTCCTACGAGCAGTACTTC.

The chain links TRBV6-5 to TRBJ2-1, with D unclear. Germline V gene lookup returns CDR1 MNHEY and CDR2 SVGAGI. V lost 0 bases and J lost 8, with 23 bases in between. This CDR3 spans 18 amino acids. The CDR3 DNA is TGTGCCAGCAGTTACTCGAGAACGGCCCCGGTCCCAATAGATGAGCAGTTCTTC. It specifies CASSYSRTAPVPIDEQFF.

In this sample, this clonotype turned up a few times. The genes are TRBV4-1 and TRBJ2-7; the D gene could be TRBD1 or TRBD2 (5 bases each). The V and J ends lost 2 bases and 2 bases respectively, with 13 bases between them. CDR1 MGHRA and CDR2 YSYEKL come from the germline V gene. The CDR3 consists of 15 residues. In nucleotides, the CDR3 is TGCGCCAGCAGCCAATCCTGGGACGCCGCCTACGAGCAGTACTTC. Translating it yields CASSQSWDAAYEQYF.

The V gene is TRBV20-1, the J gene TRBJ2-7; no definite D call. Germline values: CDR1 DFQATT, CDR2 SNEGSKA (reference sequence). This CDR3 is 12 amino acids long. CDR3 amino acids: CRAHEVANEQYF. In DNA form, the CDR3 reads TGCAGGGCGCACGAGGTGGCCAACGAGCAGTACTTC.

This clonotype occurred many times. The V gene is TRBV20-1, the J gene TRBJ2-7; weak D call: TRBD1 (6 bases). Germline CDR1 reads DFQATT; CDR2 reads SNEGSKA (reference sequence). This CDR3 region has 13 residues. Trimming removed 1 base at V and 2 bases at J, with 9 bases between. The CDR3 sequence is CSARGGDTYEQYF. CDR3 coding DNA: TGCAGTGCTAGAGGAGGGGACACCTACGAGCAGTACTTC.

This clonotype has just a few counts. In DNA, the CDR3 is TGTGCCACCAGCACCGGGACCGCGAGCAATGAGCAGTTCTTC. Protein: CATSTGTASNEQFF. The gene calls are TRBV15 and TRBJ2-1; possibly TRBD1 or TRBD2 for D (5 bases each). CDR1 and CDR2 from the germline V gene are LNHNV and YYDKDF (reference sequence). Trimming stripped 4 bases from V and 6 bases from J, with 13 bases between. The CDR3 is 14 amino acids.

The chain carries TRBV27 and TRBJ2-5; 14 bases are a match to TRBD2. V trimming: 4 bases; J trimming: 3 bases; junction bases outside the gene matches: 4. Germline values: CDR1 MNHEY, CDR2 SMNVEV (reference sequence). The CDR3 has 16 residues. The CDR3 DNA follows: TGTGCCAGCAGTTCCGGGACTAGCGGGAGAAAAGAGACCCAGTACTTC. Its translation is CASSSGTSGRKETQYF.

This clonotype was detected only a few times. V is TRBV14 and J is TRBJ2-2, with D tentatively TRBD1 (6 bases). The ends were cut back, 1 base at V and 0 bases at J, with 12 bases in the middle. The length of the CDR3 is 17 residues. CDR1 and CDR2 from the germline V gene are SGHDN and FVKESK. The CDR3 nucleotides read TGTGCCAGCAGCCAAGGAGGGACAAGGCCGAACACCGGGGAGCTGTTTTTT. This gives the protein CASSQGGTRPNTGELFF.

This clonotype is medium-sized. This chain joins TRBV27 and TRBJ2-7, with a tentative D call TRBD1 (5 bases). The CDR3 runs to 14 residues. Germline CDR1 is MNHEY and CDR2 is SMNVEV (reference sequence). The V end was cut by 5 bases, the J end by 3 bases, with 14 bases between. The CDR3 DNA reads TGTGCCAGCAGTGCATCGACAGAGCACTACGAGCAGTACTTC. Translation: CASSASTEHYEQYF.

V gene TRBV12-3 or TRBV12-4 combines with J gene TRBJ2-5; TRBD1 agrees at 7 bases. This CDR3 comprises 12 residues. The trim removed 6 bases at V and 11 bases at J, leaving 9 bases unmatched. The CDR3: CASSPDRVKQYF. The CDR3 nucleotides are TGTGCCAGCAGCCCTGACAGGGTAAAACAGTACTTC.